What follows describes a single T cell receptor (beta chain). The entry originates in a study of T cell changes during pregnancy in multiple sclerosis. V was clipped by 5 bases and J by 5 bases, with 13 bases between them. The CDR3 covers 14 residues. The germline gives CDR1 SGHRS, CDR2 YFSETQ. The protocol was immunoSEQ multiplex PCR, while the TCRdb copy is restricted to in-frame clones and leaves out a portion. The sample shows 55,000 to 80,000 clones, roughly 88% of them seen only once. This chain uses TRBV5-1 with TRBJ1-4; no definite D call. The receptor was isolated from a female donor in good health, enrolled as a control in a pregnancy study. The source material was peripheral blood, sampled after pregnancy. This CDR3 reads CASSVRGWNEKLFF. CDR3 bases: TGCGCCAGCAGTGTTAGAGGGTGGAATGAAAAACTGTTTTTT.